What follows is one TCR beta chain and its context. This sample is part of a study of vaccination and CD4 T cells after COVID-19. Overall study context: Convalescent cases comprised about ten mild and one severe, all SARS-CoV-2 positive by nasal swab PCR. In the convalescent cohort, there were six males and four females, two of them Hispanic. Median time from COVID diagnosis to post-COVID sampling was 100 to 130 days (35 to 161). The authors sampled a few convalescent patients on day 14 and on days 161 to 241 post-vaccination.

TCRdb re-called the PCR reads through MiXCR, storing one row per CDR3 protein. Among just over 35,000 distinct CDR3 sequences, under 45% were seen once, and the ten largest hold 5% to 6.5%. The CDR3 totals 17 residues. The V and J ends lost 6 bases and 4 bases, in that order; junction bases with no gene match: 13. Germline V CDR1 and CDR2: MDHEN, SYDVKM. Noted time point: late sampling 161 to 241 days after vaccination in a few convalescent patients. This sequence originates from a human donor who had recovered from COVID-19. The sequenced sample was CD4+ T cells from blood, obtained about 7 months after SARS-CoV-2 vaccination. The chain is built from TRBV28 and TRBJ2-1; 9 nucleotides align to TRBD2. CDR3 DNA sequence: TGTGCCAGCAGACCCAGACTAGCGGATTTCCAATACAATGAGCAGTTCTTC. It encodes CASRPRLADFQYNEQFF. The whole variable domain, remainder taken from reference TRBV28 and TRBJ2-1, is DVKVTQSSRYLVKRTGEKVFLECVQDMDHENMFWYRQDPGLGLRLIYFSYDVKMKEKGDIPEGYSVSREKKERFSLILESASTNQTSMYLCASRPRLADFQYNEQFFGPGTRLTVL.